This TCR beta chain was identified during a study of beta chain features in type 1 diabetes. This clone came up a few times. Its target is unknown. All of the isolated RNA was reverse transcribed, so expressed TCRB transcripts were sequenced. Generated by immunoSEQ multiplex PCR, the TCRdb table keeps only in-frame clones and is missing some. The sample includes 450,000 or so clones, approximately 10% of them seen just once. After removal of 6 bases from V and 2 bases from J, the junction contained 8 bases not matched to a gene. This CDR3 has 15 amino acids. The germline CDR1 and CDR2 sequences are ENHRY and SYGVKD. In total, each donor contributed a single heparinised blood draw that averaged about 110 mL. Study outcomes and limitations: Shorter TCRB CDR3s, moderately but significantly so, marked every one of the four CD4+ subsets in Type 1 diabetes patients.

Material: naive CD4+ T cells from blood. This chain links TRBV10-3 with TRBJ2-5, with TRBD1 matching 8 bases. This TCR derives from a woman younger than 30 in good health. The CDR3 spells CAIRSQGARQETQYF. CDR3 in DNA: TGTGCCATCAGGAGTCAGGGGGCGAGGCAAGAGACCCAGTACTTC.